The 10 T cell receptor beta chains given below trace back to one sample, sequenced in a study of shared clonotypes between healthy human individuals. Clones were read by immunoSEQ multiplex PCR, and TCRdb kept only the in-frame ones, dropping some. The data show around 500,000 clones, 79% seen once. Sequencing was carried out using PBMCs. These receptor sequences come from a woman aged 40 to 50 in good health. Some clones in this sample may be carry-over from other donors' samples.

This sequence joins TRBV21-1 and TRBJ2-2; TRBD1 was called by the table and not checked on the DNA. TRBV21-1 constitutes a pseudogene. The CDR3 contains 15 residues. CDR3 loop: CASSKWAPAGGELFF. The CDR3, as DNA: TGTGCCAGCAGCAAATGGGCGCCTGCTGGCGGGGAGCTGTTTTTT.

In the case of this clone: Mismatch with germline at one junction end may stem from a read error. The chain has TRBV7-7 and TRBJ2-5; 7 nucleotides align to TRBD1. CDR3 size: 15 residues. Germline V gene lookup returns CDR1 SSHAT and CDR2 FNYEAQ (reference sequence). The CDR3, as DNA: TGTGCTAGCAGCCAAGAAGGGGGCCCCGGGGAGACCCAGTACTTC. It encodes CASSQEGGPGETQYF.

The chain employs TRBV19 and TRBJ2-5; weak D call: TRBD1 (6 bases). Gene TRBJ2-7 matches the end of the DNA better, so the J call may be wrong. Per the germline V gene, CDR1 is LNHDA and CDR2 is SQIVND (reference sequence). The CDR3 is 19 residues long. CDR3 residues: CASSIDPSPDRTTSYEQYF. As DNA, the CDR3 is TGTGCCAGTAGTATAGATCCGTCTCCCGACAGGACGACGTCCTACGAGCAGTACTTC.

The genes are TRBV5-1 and TRBJ2-6; D not certain. The CDR3 has 14 residues. Trimming shortened V by 3 bases and J by 0 bases, and 4 bases separated the two germline ends. From germline, CDR1 is SGHRS and CDR2 YFSETQ. The CDR3 protein is CASSSGSGANVLTF. The CDR3 DNA reads TGCGCCAGCAGCTCAGGCTCTGGGGCCAACGTCCTGACTTTC.

The chain is built from TRBV28 and TRBJ2-7, with 12 bases matching TRBD1. Germline V lookup: CDR1 MDHEN, CDR2 SYDVKM. J was trimmed by 5 bases and V by 5 bases; bases with no gene match: 10. The CDR3 runs 16 residues. CDR3 amino acids: CASSPPGQGARNEQYF. The CDR3, as DNA: TGTGCCAGCAGTCCCCCGGGACAGGGGGCGAGAAACGAGCAGTACTTC.

This chain joins TRBV5-1 and TRBJ1-1, with a tentative D call TRBD1 (5 bases). CDR3 length: 15 amino acids. V was pared by 0 bases and J by 5 bases, with 14 bases between. Germline CDR1 and CDR2: SGHRS and YFSETQ. The CDR3 sequence is CASSLAKDGGTEAFF. The CDR3 DNA is TGCGCCAGCAGCTTGGCCAAGGATGGGGGAACTGAAGCTTTCTTT.

The chain uses TRBV30 and TRBJ2-5, with TRBD1 matching over 9 bases. Germline V gene lookup returns CDR1 GTSNPN and CDR2 SVGIG (reference sequence). The CDR3 runs to 14 residues. V gave up 5 bases and J gave up 3 bases; unmatched junction bases: 7. This CDR3 is CAWEGTGRKETQYF. Written as DNA, the CDR3 is TGTGCCTGGGAGGGGACAGGGCGAAAAGAGACCCAGTACTTC.

The chain combines TRBV18 with TRBJ1-2, with D tentatively TRBD1 (5 bases). This CDR3 has 12 amino acids. Germline values: CDR1 KGHSH, CDR2 LQKENI. Trimming removed 2 bases at V and 8 bases at J, with 9 bases between. CDR3 DNA: TGTGCCAGCTCACCAACGAGGGACGGCTACACCTTC. It codes for CASSPTRDGYTF.

This clone has just a few counts. The rearrangement links TRBV7-9 to TRBJ1-5; 8 nucleotides match TRBD1. J gave up 5 bases and V 3 bases, and 3 bases lay outside the gene matches. The CDR3 loop spans 14 amino acids. Germline values: CDR1 SEHNR, CDR2 FQNEAQ (reference sequence). This CDR3 is CASSFQGAYQPQHF. CDR3 coding DNA: TGTGCCAGCAGCTTTCAGGGGGCATATCAGCCCCAGCATTTT.

The chain employs TRBV2 and TRBJ1-1; no clear D gene. Trimming removed 9 bases from V and 1 base from J, with 12 bases in between. From germline, CDR1 is SNHLY and CDR2 FYNNEI. The CDR3 is 13 residues long. Here the CDR3 DNA reads TGTGCCAGATCGGGCAAAGAGAACACTGAAGCTTTCTTT. As protein: CARSGKENTEAFF.